These T cell receptor beta chains were read from a single sample in a study of blood T cells in healthy people across ages. TCRdb independently ran MiXCR on the 5' RACE reads; one entry per CDR3 protein. The data contain 540,000 or so distinct CDR3 sequences, less than 60% of them singletons. Specimen: blood. These receptors came from an elderly man in good health. Each CDR3 is given with its conserved first and last residue. Each record gives: J gene, clone size, V gene, D gene, CDR3 DNA, CDR3 protein. The D gene is left open where the match is weak. Only part of the rows carry a size: once, few, many, or a class if the clone is expanded.

TRBJ2-7,.,TRBV21-1,.,TGTGCCAGCAGACAACGGACAGGGAACTACGAGCAGTACTTC,CASRQRTGNYEQYF
TRBJ2-3,.,TRBV15,TRBD1,TGTGCCACCAGTAGCGACAGGGCTGGCACAGATACGCAGTATTTT,CATSSDRAGTDTQYF
TRBJ2-1,many,TRBV6-2/TRBV6-3,TRBD1,TGTGCCAGCAGTGGGACAGGGAATTGGAATGAGCAGTTCTTC,CASSGTGNWNEQFF
TRBJ2-7,few,TRBV5-1,TRBD1,TGCGCCAGCAACCTAGATCCGACAGGGATATCCTACGAGCAGTACTTC,CASNLDPTGISYEQYF
TRBJ2-4,few,TRBV7-9,.,TGTGTCAGCAGCGGGTCTCGGGAAGACCGCTCCGGAAACATTCAGTACTTC,CVSSGSREDRSGNIQYF
TRBJ2-7,few,TRBV5-6,TRBD2,TGTGCCAGCAGCTTGGCCCTGCGGGGGTACGGCTACGAGCAGTACTTC,CASSLALRGYGYEQYF
TRBJ2-7,once,TRBV5-1,TRBD2,TGCGCCAGCAGCCAGCCTAGCGGGGGGCAGGTTACGGATGAGCAGTACTTC,CASSQPSGGQVTDEQYF
TRBJ2-3,.,TRBV7-9,TRBD1,TGTGCCAGCAGCTTCCCACAGGGGGCCGGAGGAGATACGCAGTATTTT,CASSFPQGAGGDTQYF
TRBJ2-5,.,TRBV4-1,.,TGCGCCAGCAGCCAGGCTATGGGAGAGACCCAGTACTTC,CASSQAMGETQYF
TRBJ2-1,few,TRBV29-1,.,TGCAGCTCCAAGGCGACAGACAATGAGCAGTTCTTC,CSSKATDNEQFF
TRBJ2-7,few,TRBV20-1,TRBD2,TGCAGTGCTCCTGGACTAGCGGGGGGAACCCACGAGCAGTACTTC,CSAPGLAGGTHEQYF
TRBJ2-5,few,TRBV5-1,.,TGCGCCAGCAGCTTGAGTTCTTTCCAAGAGACCCAGTACTTC,CASSLSSFQETQYF
TRBJ2-3,few,TRBV2,.,TGTGCCAGCAGTGTTTCCGGGGGGCGGAACAACGTAGGGACGCAGTATTTT,CASSVSGGRNNVGTQYF
TRBJ2-7,few,TRBV20-1,.,TGCAGTGCTAGAGCCAGCACCTACGAGCAGTACTTC,CSARASTYEQYF
TRBJ1-6,.,TRBV7-9,.,TGTGCCAGCAGCAGTAAGGGCTCCTATAATTCACCCCTCCACTTT,CASSSKGSYNSPLHF
TRBJ2-5,.,TRBV9,TRBD1,TGTGCCAGCAGCTACCGGGACAGCCAAGAGACCCAGTACTTC,CASSYRDSQETQYF
TRBJ2-1,few,TRBV29-1,.,TGCAGCGCCGAAGTCCTTCGACTAGGTACCAATGAGCAGTTCTTC,CSAEVLRLGTNEQFF
TRBJ2-1,.,TRBV29-1,TRBD2,TGCAGCGTGGATGGACACACACTAGCGGTTGAGCAGTTCTTC,CSVDGHTLAVEQFF
TRBJ2-7,.,TRBV6-5,TRBD2,TGTGCCAGCAGAAGACTTGGACTAGCGGTCTACGAGCAGTACTTC,CASRRLGLAVYEQYF
TRBJ2-1,few,TRBV10-3,.,TGTGCCATCCAGGAGGGGTACAATGAGCAGTTCTTC,CAIQEGYNEQFF
TRBJ2-1,many,TRBV6-6,.,TGTGCCAGCAGTTTAAGTTGGGAGCAGTTCTTC,CASSLSWEQFF
TRBJ2-1,many,TRBV6-5,.,TGTGCCAGCAGTGGAGGGCGCAATGAGCAGTTCTTC,CASSGGRNEQFF
TRBJ2-7,.,TRBV2,.,TGTGCCAGCAGGGAAGTAAATCTCGAGCAGTACTTC,CASREVNLEQYF
TRBJ2-7,.,TRBV6-2/TRBV6-3,TRBD1,TGTGCCAGCAGTACAGGGGATGAAGAGCGGTACTTC,CASSTGDEERYF
TRBJ1-2,.,TRBV25-1,.,TGTGCCAGCAGTGAAGAGGGGCGCTTTAACTATGGCTACACCTTC,CASSEEGRFNYGYTF
TRBJ1-5,.,TRBV2,.,TGTGCCAGCAGTTCGCAGGTCGAAAATCAGCCCCAGCATTTT,CASSSQVENQPQHF
TRBJ2-1,.,TRBV18,.,TGTGCCAGCTCACGAGGGCTCCGATACAATGAGCAGTTCTTC,CASSRGLRYNEQFF
TRBJ2-2,.,TRBV6-6,TRBD1,TGTGCCAGCAGTCCTCCGGGACAGGGGCGACCCGGGGAGCTGTTTTTT,CASSPPGQGRPGELFF
TRBJ1-6,.,TRBV9,.,TGTGCCAGCAGCCCGGGACTCGTTAATTCACCCCTCCACTTT,CASSPGLVNSPLHF
TRBJ2-2,.,TRBV2,.,TGTGCCATCCGTGGAGCCAACACCGGGGAGCTGTTTTTT,CAIRGANTGELFF
TRBJ2-1,few,TRBV20-1,.,TGCAGTGCTAGAGGACTCCATGAGCAGTTCTTC,CSARGLHEQFF
TRBJ2-7,.,TRBV10-3,TRBD2,TGTGCCACGATAGCGGGAGGGGAACGCGAGCAGTACTTC,CATIAGGEREQYF
TRBJ1-5,few,TRBV5-6,.,TGTGCCAGCAGCAAGGACGGCTATAGCAATCAGCCCCAGCATTTT,CASSKDGYSNQPQHF
TRBJ2-3,few,TRBV20-1,TRBD2,TGCAGTGCTAGGCACGGACTAGCGCCAGATACGCAGTATTTT,CSARHGLAPDTQYF
TRBJ1-4,.,TRBV6-2/TRBV6-3,.,TGTGCCAGCAGTTACTCGTGGGGAGCGGCGAAACTGGGGTCCGATGAAAAACTGTTTTTT,CASSYSWGAAKLGSDEKLFF
TRBJ1-2,.,TRBV12-3/TRBV12-4,.,TGTGCCAGCAGTTTCACCGGGGTCAGCTATGGCTACACCTTC,CASSFTGVSYGYTF
TRBJ2-7,.,TRBV7-2,.,TGTGCCAGCAGCTTTAGTAGCGCGGGACTGGTCGACGAGCAGTACTTC,CASSFSSAGLVDEQYF
TRBJ2-1,.,TRBV15,TRBD1,TGTGCCACCAGCAGGGACAGGGGTTCGGCCAATGAGCAGTTCTTC,CATSRDRGSANEQFF
TRBJ2-3,.,TRBV12-3/TRBV12-4,.,TGTGCCAGCAGTTGGGGAGAGGCGATAGGAGATACGCAGTATTTT,CASSWGEAIGDTQYF
TRBJ2-7,few,TRBV11-2,TRBD2,TGTGCCAGCACCGGTCGACTAGCGGGGAACGACGAGCAGTACTTC,CASTGRLAGNDEQYF
TRBJ1-2,few,TRBV20-1,.,TGCAGTGCTAAACCCCCAGGAGGGCAGAATGGCTACACCTTC,CSAKPPGGQNGYTF
TRBJ2-6,few,TRBV4-2,.,TGTGCCAGCAGCCAAGTTGAGGGGCAAGTCTCTGGGGCCAACGTCCTGACTTTC,CASSQVEGQVSGANVLTF
TRBJ2-4,.,TRBV21-1,.,TGTGCCAGCAGGTCGCTAGCGGGTCCCTGGGAGCAGTACTTC,CASRSLAGPWEQYF
TRBJ1-1,few,TRBV7-9,.,TGTGCCAGCAGCTTCGTAGTAGGGTCTGAAGCTTTCTTT,CASSFVVGSEAFF
TRBJ1-6,.,TRBV2,.,TGTGCCAGCAGTGGGGGTCATAATTCACCCCTCCACTTT,CASSGGHNSPLHF